One T cell receptor beta chain is described in this entry. The sample is drawn from a study of blood T cell repertoires in COVID-19. Across the whole study: Samples representing acute and convalescent COVID-19 were sourced from the United States, Italy and Spain.

J gave up 6 bases and V 5 bases, and 10 bases lay outside the gene matches. The CDR3 is made up of 14 amino acids. Germline assignment: CDR1 MNHEY and CDR2 SVGAGI. Seattle patients were enrolled while actively infected and followed longitudinally. Repertoires were generated with immunoSEQ multiplex PCR, while TCRdb's copy carries only in-frame clones and drops some. The data contain just under 350,000 clones, about 87% of them singletons. This TCR derives from a woman in her 50s with COVID-19, enrolled during active disease. The chain recombines TRBV6-5 with TRBJ2-7; TRBD1 aligns across 7 bases. Sequences were obtained from peripheral blood. This CDR3 is CASSLYRGELEQYF. CDR3 bases: TGTGCCAGCAGTCTCTACAGGGGAGAGCTCGAGCAGTACTTC.